The T cell receptor (beta chain) described here comes from a study of blood T cell repertoires in COVID-19. Study at large: The United States, Italy and Spain provided the acute and convalescent COVID-19 samples. T cells, B-cell-depleted T cells, or PBMCs provided the cDNA or gDNA that served as material.

Clones were read by immunoSEQ multiplex PCR, and TCRdb kept only the in-frame ones, dropping some. The table shows about 130,000 clones, with 85% occurring only once. Germline-derived CDR1 and CDR2 are SGHAT and FQNNGV. With 3 bases clipped from V and 5 bases from J, the junction kept 7 bases outside the gene matches. CDR3 size: 15 residues. What was sequenced was peripheral blood. This sequence was found in a human donor in a cohort sampled during active COVID-19. The V and J genes are TRBV11-2 and TRBJ2-5, with TRBD1 matching 9 bases. DNA for the CDR3: TGTGCCAGCAGCTTCGACAGGGGGAGGTGGGAGACCCAGTACTTC. Translated, it gives CASSFDRGRWETQYF. Supplemented by reference TRBV11-2 and TRBJ2-5, the full variable domain reads EAGVAQSPRYKIIEKRQSVAFWCNPISGHATLYWYQQILGQGPKLLIQFQNNGVVDDSQLPKDRFSAERLKGVDSTLKIQPAKLEDSAVYLCASSFDRGRWETQYFGPGTRLLVL.